This T cell receptor (beta chain) was observed in a study of T cells in Graves' hyperthyroidism and ophthalmopathy. The TCR beta CDR3 regions underwent amplification using RNA transcripts as the source. Initially, a first-round RT-PCR of the TCR CDR3 employed the HTBI primer set. TCRdb reprocessed the multiplex PCR reads with MiXCR, giving one entry per CDR3 protein. The repertoire consists of 250,000 to 300,000 distinct CDR3 sequences, with 13% occurring once and the leading ten covering roughly 7.5%. Germline values: CDR1 SGHTA, CDR2 FQGTGA. V gave up 3 bases and J gave up 7 bases, with 12 bases separating them. CDR3 length equals 14 residues.

The chain joins TRBV7-3 to TRBJ2-2, with a weak D call TRBD1 (5 bases). Sequences were obtained from blood. The receptor was isolated from a woman aged 25 to 45 with Graves' hyperthyroidism that later progressed to Graves' ophthalmopathy. The CDR3 spells CASSFGQGSGELFF. The CDR3 region has the DNA TGTGCCAGCAGCTTCGGCCAGGGTAGCGGGGAGCTGTTTTTT.